Below are 18 T cell receptor beta chains sequenced from a single sample in a study of metastatic and nonmetastatic thyroid tumors. Before thyroid surgery, none of the patients had received any treatment. TCRdb reprocessed the PCR reads via MiXCR. Here the sample spans 25,000 to 35,000 clones, roughly 4% being singletons. Sequences were obtained from blood. The receptors come from a female donor with papillary thyroid cancer or a benign thyroid nodule (not recorded which). Some clones in this sample may be carry-over from other donors' samples.

This clone is medium-sized. The V call is TRBV27, the J call TRBJ2-3, with 7 bases matching TRBD2. The CDR3 has 15 amino acids. V was pared by 3 bases and J by 4 bases, with 7 bases of the junction left unmatched. Germline loops: CDR1 MNHEY, CDR2 SMNVEV (reference sequence). The CDR3 region is CASSFKAGDPDTQYF. The CDR3 coding sequence is TGTGCCAGCAGTTTCAAGGCGGGAGACCCAGATACGCAGTATTTT.

This chain joins TRBV27 and TRBJ1-2; no clear D. V was clipped by 2 bases and J by 5 bases, with 12 bases between them. CDR1 is MNHEY and CDR2 is SMNVEV in the germline V gene (reference sequence). CDR3 length: 14 amino acids. The CDR3 nucleotides are TGTGCCAGCAGTTTAACCGGACCGGGATATGGCTACACCTTC. This sequence encodes CASSLTGPGYGYTF.

This chain joins TRBV6-1 and TRBJ1-3; TRBD1 might be the D (5 bases). Per germline, CDR1 MNHNS and CDR2 SASEGT. CDR3 size: 14 residues. Between the trimmed V and J ends, which lost 7 bases and 4 bases, there was a span of 14 bases. The CDR3 loop reads CASIGTAGGNTIYF. CDR3 DNA: TGTGCCAGCATCGGGACGGCTGGCGGAAACACCATATATTTT.

This clone was seen a handful of times. The V and J genes are TRBV20-1 and TRBJ1-5; 7 bases line up with TRBD1. Looked up from germline, CDR1 is DFQATT and CDR2 is SNEGSKA (reference sequence). The trim removed 0 bases at V and 6 bases at J, leaving 11 bases unmatched. The CDR3 contains 16 residues. The CDR3 is CSAREFGPGGSQPQHF. CDR3 bases: TGCAGTGCTAGAGAGTTTGGGCCAGGGGGAAGTCAGCCCCAGCATTTT.

This clone was recorded a few times. The J gene is TRBJ2-1, the V gene TRBV20-1; the match to TRBD2 covers 8 bases. The V gene end was trimmed by 2 bases and the J gene end by 13 bases; junction bases not matched to a gene: 7. The CDR3 length is 12 residues. Germline V gene lookup returns CDR1 DFQATT and CDR2 SNEGSKA (reference sequence). The CDR3 region is CSARTSGSTQFF. Here the CDR3 DNA reads TGCAGTGCTAGAACTAGCGGATCTACTCAGTTCTTC.

This clone was detected a few times. The rearrangement links TRBV20-1 to TRBJ2-7; 8 bases match TRBD2. Germline trimming cut 1 base from V and 7 bases from J; bases unmatched to any gene: 9. Germline V gene lookup returns CDR1 DFQATT and CDR2 SNEGSKA (reference sequence). This CDR3 contains 14 residues. The CDR3 loop reads CSARGGSGIYEQYF. CDR3 nucleotide sequence: TGCAGTGCTAGAGGGGGTAGCGGGATTTATGAGCAGTACTTC.

The chain joins TRBV6-2 or TRBV6-3 to TRBJ2-1; a possible D gene is TRBD1 (6 bases). V was shortened by 5 bases and J by 7 bases, with 21 bases between the two germline ends. Germline assignment: CDR1 MNHEY and CDR2 SVGEGT. This CDR3 spans 16 amino acids. CDR3 amino acids: CASSQGSGDLGNEQFF. As DNA, the CDR3 is TGTGCCAGCAGTCAGGGGAGTGGGGACCTCGGTAATGAGCAGTTCTTC.

By proportion, this clone is medium-sized. V and J are TRBV19 and TRBJ1-6; 7 nucleotides match TRBD1. Germline CDR1 reads LNHDA; CDR2 reads SQIVND (reference sequence). This CDR3 is built from 14 residues. J was trimmed by 6 bases and V by 5 bases; bases with no gene match: 4. The CDR3 region is CASSSNRGNSPLHF. The CDR3 DNA is TGTGCCAGTAGTTCCAACAGGGGTAATTCACCCCTCCACTTT.

Here the CDR3 reads CSAFDSPYGYTF. The CDR3 DNA reads as TGCAGTGCCTTTGACAGCCCCTATGGCTACACCTTC. The chain carries TRBV20-1 and TRBJ1-2; possibly TRBD1 for D (5 bases). Germline loops: CDR1 DFQATT, CDR2 SNEGSKA (reference sequence). The CDR3 has 12 residues. V was clipped by 6 bases and J by 4 bases, with 12 bases between them.

This clone was recorded many times. The rearrangement joins TRBV20-1 to TRBJ2-1, with 7 nucleotides matching TRBD2. V was pared by 1 base and J by 4 bases, with 7 bases of the junction left unmatched. Germline CDR1 is DFQATT and CDR2 is SNEGSKA (reference sequence). CDR3 size: 15 residues. The CDR3: CSARVAGFLYNEQFF. CDR3 nucleotide sequence: TGCAGTGCTAGAGTAGCGGGTTTCCTATACAATGAGCAGTTCTTC.

This clone occurred many times. The rearrangement uses TRBV19 and TRBJ2-5; D not certain. The CDR3 contains 15 residues. Germline CDR1 and CDR2: LNHDA and SQIVND (reference sequence). V lost 3 bases and J 6 bases, leaving 17 bases between the germline ends. CDR3 DNA sequence: TGTGCCAGTAGTATGAGTGGACGGGTTGGACAGACCCAGTACTTC. Amino acid sequence: CASSMSGRVGQTQYF. The whole variable domain, remainder taken from reference TRBV19 and TRBJ2-5, is DGGITQSPKYLFRKEGQNVTLSCEQNLNHDAMYWYRQDPGQGLRLIYYSQIVNDFQKGDIAEGYSVSREKKESFPLTVTSAQKNPTAFYLCASSMSGRVGQTQYFGPGTRLLVL.

This clone was picked up a small number of times. The V gene is TRBV6-5, the J gene TRBJ1-1; D remains unclear. The germline V and J ends were trimmed by 2 bases and 1 base, with 11 bases remaining between them. CDR3 length equals 15 residues. The V gene's germline CDR1 is MNHEY and CDR2 SVGAGI. This CDR3 is CASSYLRPPNTEAFF. The CDR3 DNA sequence: TGTGCCAGCAGTTACCTACGGCCGCCGAACACTGAAGCTTTCTTT.

The J gene is TRBJ2-2, the V gene TRBV6-2 or TRBV6-3; D may be TRBD1 (6 bases). Trimming cost V 8 bases and J 6 bases, with 19 bases left between them. The CDR3 is 15 residues long. The V gene's germline CDR1 is MNHEY and CDR2 SVGEGT. In nucleotides, the CDR3 is TGTGCCAGCCAAGGCGGAGAGGGGGAAGCCGGGGAGCTGTTTTTT. Amino acids: CASQGGEGEAGELFF.

A word on this clone: Sequence at one end of the junction differs from germline and may be a read error. The V call is TRBV5-1, the J call TRBJ2-3; D is undetermined. This CDR3 region has 15 residues. Looked up from germline, CDR1 is SGHRS and CDR2 is YFSETQ. The DNA for the CDR3 is TGCGCCTGCAGCTTGACGGTCGGGTGGACAGATACGCAGTATTTT. Translating it yields CACSLTVGWTDTQYF. Full variable domain (missing parts from reference TRBV5-1 and TRBJ2-3): KAGVTQTPRYLIKTRGQQVTLSCSPISGHRSVSWYQQTPGQGLQFLFEYFSETQRNKGNFPGRFSGRQFSNSRSEMNVSTLELGDSALYLCACSLTVGWTDTQYFGPGTRLTVL.

This clone was observed a handful of times. The chain has TRBV5-1 and TRBJ1-2, with 7 positions matching TRBD1. Trimming took 0 bases from V and 2 from J; bases not matched to a gene: 1. The CDR3 contains 14 residues. CDR1 SGHRS and CDR2 YFSETQ come from the germline V gene. The CDR3 DNA sequence: TGCGCCAGCAGCTTGGCGACAGGGAACTATGGCTACACCTTC. This encodes CASSLATGNYGYTF.

This clone was counted a few times. V and J are TRBV28 and TRBJ2-7; maybe TRBD2 (6 bases). Trimming took 6 bases from V and 3 from J, leaving 12 bases between them. Germline lookup yields CDR1 MDHEN and CDR2 SYDVKM. The CDR3 has 13 residues. In nucleotides, the CDR3 is TGTGCCAGCAGGAAGGGACTGCTCTACGAGCAGTACTTC. It codes for CASRKGLLYEQYF.

On this clone: It may be a read error: a sequence one base away is much more abundant. The rearrangement joins TRBV6-2 or TRBV6-3 to TRBJ2-7, with 9 bases identical to TRBD2. CDR3 size: 15 residues. Germline V gene sequence: CDR1 MNHEY, CDR2 SVGEGT. After removal of 5 bases from V and 5 bases from J, the junction contained 10 bases not matched to a gene. The CDR3 region is CASSPKAGGPNEQYF. The DNA for the CDR3 is TGTGCCAGCAGTCCTAAGGCGGGAGGGCCCAACGAGCAGTACTTC.

This clone has just a few counts. The chain couples TRBV19 to TRBJ2-7, with 8 bases fitting TRBD1. J gave up 6 bases and V 1 base, and 14 bases lay outside the gene matches. From germline, CDR1 is LNHDA and CDR2 SQIVND (reference sequence). The CDR3 is made up of 17 amino acids. The CDR3 sequence is CASSIGHGQGRTCEQYF. As DNA, the CDR3 is TGTGCCAGTAGTATAGGGCATGGACAGGGAAGAACCTGCGAGCAGTACTTC.